Given below is one TCR beta chain in context. This table comes from immunoSEQ multiplex PCR, and its TCRdb copy is limited to in-frame clones, with some not included. The table lists around 160,000 clones, more than 80% of them singletons. It was during active infection that Seattle patients were enrolled and then longitudinally followed. This sample is part of a study of blood T cell repertoires in COVID-19. Across the study: From the United States, Italy and Spain came samples of acute and convalescent COVID-19.

Deletions cut 1 base from V and 5 bases from J, with 11 bases between. The germline CDR1 and CDR2 sequences are SGHTA and FQGNSA. The CDR3 runs to 14 residues. Material: peripheral blood. The receptor was isolated from a woman aged 55-75 years with COVID-19, enrolled during active disease. The chain is built from TRBV7-2 and TRBJ2-5; D call uncertain. The CDR3 coding sequence is TGTGCCAGCAGCTTAGGAATCGGGTGGGAGACCCAGTACTTC. It specifies CASSLGIGWETQYF. Combining the CDR3 with reference TRBV7-2 and TRBJ2-5 gives the whole variable domain GAGVSQSPSNKVTEKGKDVELRCDPISGHTALYWYRQSLGQGLEFLIYFQGNSAPDKSGLPSDRFSAERTGGSVSTLTIQRTQQEDSAVYLCASSLGIGWETQYFGPGTRLLVL.